This T cell receptor (beta chain) derives from a study of graft-versus-host responses after intestinal transplantation. As for the study in general: Anti-thymocyte globulin induction, then tacrolimus and steroids for two to four years, went to all recipients.

Repertoires were generated with immunoSEQ multiplex PCR, while TCRdb's copy carries only in-frame clones and drops some. The table includes about 85,000 clones, roughly four fifths detected once. A remark on this clone: Its antigen is currently unknown.

Study outcomes and limitations: Peak circulating GvH clone levels were associated with early post-transplant HvG declines.

The CDR3 has 12 residues. V was trimmed by 0 bases and J by 6 bases, leaving 4 bases between them. The germline V gene has CDR1 MNHNS and CDR2 SASEGT. The clonotype originates from a human donor who received an intestinal transplant. Sequencing was performed on unstimulated CD4+ T cells sorted from spleen or lymph node cells, taken before intestinal transplant. The chain has TRBV6-1 and TRBJ2-3, with D hard to call. CDR3 nucleotides: TGTGCCAGCAGTGAAGCAAGCGATACGCAGTATTTT. It specifies CASSEASDTQYF.